These T cell receptor beta chains were read from a single sample in a study of T cell responses to AZD1222 COVID-19 vaccine. Sequenced by immunoSEQ multiplex PCR; TCRdb stores in-frame clones only, minus some. The sample consists of 70,000 to 75,000 clones, roughly nine tenths of them appearing once. The starting material was peripheral blood, obtained 28 days after the second AZD1222 dose. The receptors were gathered from an adult who received the AZD1222 COVID-19 vaccine. The CDR3 runs from the conserved cysteine through the conserved F or W. The D gene is left open where the match is weak. The size of a clone is reported for some rows only, either as once, few or many, or as a class for expanded clones.

d_call	v_call	clone_size	j_call	cdr3_aa	cdr3_nt
TRBD1	TRBV7-8	-	TRBJ2-4	CASSLDRDSKNIQYF	TGTGCCAGCAGCTTAGACCGGGACAGTAAAAACATTCAGTACTTC
-	TRBV4-3	-	TRBJ2-7	CASSQVQDSSYEQYF	TGCGCCAGCAGCCAAGTACAGGATAGCTCCTACGAGCAGTACTTC
TRBD2	TRBV4-2	-	TRBJ2-3	CASSLRLAGAVSQDTQYF	TGTGCCAGCAGCCTAAGACTAGCGGGAGCTGTGAGCCAAGATACGCAGTATTTT
TRBD1	TRBV5-6	-	TRBJ1-2	CASSQTGTEGGYGYTF	TGTGCCAGCAGCCAAACCGGGACAGAAGGCGGCTATGGCTACACCTTC
TRBD2	TRBV7-9	-	TRBJ2-2	CASSFASGVNTGELFF	TGTGCCAGCAGCTTTGCTAGCGGGGTGAACACCGGGGAGCTGTTTTTT
-	TRBV30	-	TRBJ1-4	CAWSHGNLGEKLFF	TGTGCCTGGAGTCATGGGAATCTAGGTGAAAAACTGTTTTTT
-	TRBV3-1/TRBV3-2	-	TRBJ1-4	CASSLRGADEKLFF	TGTGCCAGCAGCCTTCGGGGGGCGGATGAAAAACTGTTTTTT
TRBD1	TRBV15	few	TRBJ1-1	CATSPRTGVNTEAFF	TGTGCCACCAGCCCCCGGACAGGGGTGAACACTGAAGCTTTCTTT
TRBD2	TRBV11-2	-	TRBJ2-4	CASRPLGLAINIQYF	TGTGCCAGCAGACCCCTTGGACTAGCGATAAACATTCAGTACTTC
-	TRBV18	-	TRBJ1-5	CASSPQSGGDQPQHF	TGTGCCAGCTCACCACAGTCGGGGGGGGATCAGCCCCAGCATTTT
-	TRBV12-3/TRBV12-4	-	TRBJ2-5	CASSLQQETQYF	TGTGCCAGCAGCTTACAACAAGAGACCCAGTACTTC
-	TRBV19	few	TRBJ2-7	CASSPGHPYEQYF	TGTGCCAGTAGTCCGGGACACCCCTACGAGCAGTACTTC
-	TRBV2	-	TRBJ1-2	CASKLNPRTVTDGYTF	TGTGCCAGCAAATTGAACCCACGGACGGTGACTGATGGCTACACCTTC
TRBD1	TRBV7-2	-	TRBJ1-2	CASSFSAGQGGSGYGYTF	TGTGCCAGCAGCTTCTCGGCAGGACAGGGAGGTTCCGGCTATGGCTACACCTTC
-	TRBV5-5	once	TRBJ1-1	CASSSYSVGTEAFF	TGTGCCAGCAGCTCCTACAGTGTCGGCACTGAAGCTTTCTTT
TRBD1	TRBV19	once	TRBJ1-3	CASSIGRDRQNTIYF	TGTGCCAGTAGTATAGGTCGGGACAGACAAAACACCATATATTTT
-	TRBV7-2	-	TRBJ1-1	CASSEGVYTEAFF	TGTGCCAGCAGCGAGGGGGTATACACTGAAGCTTTCTTT
TRBD1	TRBV5-8	-	TRBJ1-4	CASSLDRGQSNEKLFF	TGTGCCAGCAGCTTGGACAGGGGGCAATCTAATGAAAAACTGTTTTTT
-	TRBV19	-	TRBJ1-3	CASIPRGVPGNTIYF	TGTGCCAGTATCCCCCGAGGAGTTCCTGGAAACACCATATATTTT
-	TRBV6-2/TRBV6-3	-	TRBJ2-2	CASSPVGRAWAGELFF	TGTGCCAGCAGCCCTGTCGGGCGGGCGTGGGCCGGGGAGCTGTTTTTT
-	TRBV6-2/TRBV6-3	-	TRBJ2-3	CASSTSTIGSDTQYF	TGTGCCAGCAGCACTTCAACTATAGGGTCAGATACGCAGTATTTT
-	TRBV6-1	-	TRBJ1-2	CASSVPDPGRRYGYTF	TGTGCCAGCAGTGTGCCAGATCCGGGACGGAGATATGGCTACACCTTC
-	TRBV7-3	-	TRBJ1-6	CASSLDPRGTPLHF	TGTGCCAGCAGTCTGGACCCACGAGGGACACCCCTCCACTTT
-	TRBV30	-	TRBJ1-5	CAWSVGGQSQPQHF	TGTGCCTGGAGTGTGGGGGGGCAGAGTCAGCCCCAGCATTTT
-	TRBV3-1/TRBV3-2	-	TRBJ2-7	CASSQRTSGNDYEQYF	TGTGCCAGCAGTCAGAGGACGTCAGGGAATGACTACGAGCAGTACTTC
-	TRBV12-5	-	TRBJ2-3	CASGSESRDSSNTQYF	TGTGCTAGTGGTTCCGAGAGTAGGGATAGCTCCAATACGCAGTATTTT